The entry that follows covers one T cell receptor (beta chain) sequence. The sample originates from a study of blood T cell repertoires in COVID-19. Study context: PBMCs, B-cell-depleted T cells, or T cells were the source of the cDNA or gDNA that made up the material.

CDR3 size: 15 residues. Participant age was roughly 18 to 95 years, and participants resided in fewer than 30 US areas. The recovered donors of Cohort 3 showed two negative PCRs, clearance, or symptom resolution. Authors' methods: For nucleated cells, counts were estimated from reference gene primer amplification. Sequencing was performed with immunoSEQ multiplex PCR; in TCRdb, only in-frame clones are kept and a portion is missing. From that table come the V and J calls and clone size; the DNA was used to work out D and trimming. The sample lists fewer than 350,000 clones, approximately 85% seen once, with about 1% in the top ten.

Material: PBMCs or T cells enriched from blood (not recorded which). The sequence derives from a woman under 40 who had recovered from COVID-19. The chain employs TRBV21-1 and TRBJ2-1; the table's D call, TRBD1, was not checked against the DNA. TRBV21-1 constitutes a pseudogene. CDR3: CASSKKGTGENEQFF. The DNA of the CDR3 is TGTGCCAGCAGCAAAAAGGGGACAGGGGAGAATGAGCAGTTCTTC.